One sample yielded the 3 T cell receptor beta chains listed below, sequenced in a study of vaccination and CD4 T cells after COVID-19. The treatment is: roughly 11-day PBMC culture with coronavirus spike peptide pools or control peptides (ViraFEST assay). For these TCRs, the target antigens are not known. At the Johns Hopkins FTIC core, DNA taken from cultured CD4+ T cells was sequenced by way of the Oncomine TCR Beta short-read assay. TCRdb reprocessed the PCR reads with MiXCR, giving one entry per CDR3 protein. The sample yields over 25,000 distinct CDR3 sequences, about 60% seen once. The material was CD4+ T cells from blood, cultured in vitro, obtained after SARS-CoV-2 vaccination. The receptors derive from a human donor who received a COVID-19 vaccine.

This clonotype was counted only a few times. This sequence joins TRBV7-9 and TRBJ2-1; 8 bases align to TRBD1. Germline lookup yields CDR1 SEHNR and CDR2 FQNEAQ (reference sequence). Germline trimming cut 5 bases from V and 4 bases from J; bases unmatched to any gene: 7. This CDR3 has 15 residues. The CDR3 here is CASSRWTGLYNEQFF. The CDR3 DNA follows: TGTGCCAGCAGCCGATGGACAGGGTTGTACAATGAGCAGTTCTTC.

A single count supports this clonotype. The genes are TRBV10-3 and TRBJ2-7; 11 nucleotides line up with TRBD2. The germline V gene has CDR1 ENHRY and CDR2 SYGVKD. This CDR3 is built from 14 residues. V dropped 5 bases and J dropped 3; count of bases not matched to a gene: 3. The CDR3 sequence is CAISIAGGFYEQYF. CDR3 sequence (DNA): TGTGCCATCAGTATAGCGGGGGGGTTCTACGAGCAGTACTTC.

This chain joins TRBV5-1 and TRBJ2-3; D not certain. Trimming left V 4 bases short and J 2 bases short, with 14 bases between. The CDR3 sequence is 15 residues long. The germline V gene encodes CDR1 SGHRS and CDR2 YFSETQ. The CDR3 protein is CASSPVRIDTDTQYF. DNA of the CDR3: TGCGCCAGCAGCCCCGTGCGTATCGACACAGATACGCAGTATTTT.